The next 4 T cell receptor beta chains were all read from a single sample in a study of T cells in Graves' hyperthyroidism and ophthalmopathy. Amplification of TCR beta CDR3 regions was performed using RNA transcripts as template. Using the HTBI primer set, a first-round RT-PCR was run on the TCR CDR3. TCRdb recomputed calls from the multiplex PCR reads with MiXCR, one row per CDR3 protein. This sample has hundreds of thousands of distinct CDR3 sequences, with around 38% found just once. The material sequenced was blood. Receptors originate from a man aged 18-30 years with Graves' hyperthyroidism.

This clonotype occurred many times. The chain couples TRBV7-8 to TRBJ1-2; the D gene is possibly TRBD1 (5 bases). V was cut by 2 bases and J by 2 bases, with 6 bases left in between. The CDR3 length is 13 residues. Germline CDR1 and CDR2: SGHVS and FQNEAQ. CDR3 sequence: CASSLPGNYGYTF. The CDR3 region has the DNA TGTGCCAGCAGCTTACCAGGGAACTATGGCTACACCTTC.

In the case of this clonotype: A much more abundant neighbour one base away suggests this may be a read error. This CDR3 is CSVRAYGYTF. DNA of the CDR3: TGCAGTGTTAGAGCGTATGGCTACACCTTC. V and J are TRBV20-1 and TRBJ1-2; D unclear. The length of the CDR3 is 10 residues. Germline CDR1 and CDR2: DFQATT and SNEGSKA (reference sequence).

Only a few counts were recorded for this clonotype. This rearrangement joins TRBV7-3 to TRBJ2-2; D may be TRBD1 (6 bases). Between the trimmed V and J ends, which lost 7 bases and 3 bases, there was a span of 12 bases. CDR3 length equals 14 residues. The germline V gene has CDR1 SGHTA and CDR2 FQGTGA. CDR3 in amino acids: CASITGHDTGELFF. CDR3 DNA sequence: TGTGCCAGCATCACAGGGCATGACACCGGGGAGCTGTTTTTT.

This clonotype was found a few times. The genes are TRBV20-1 and TRBJ1-4; D may be TRBD1 (5 bases). CDR3 length: 12 residues. Germline values: CDR1 DFQATT, CDR2 SNEGSKA (reference sequence). The V end lost 5 bases, the J end lost 7 bases, and 11 bases lay between the germline ends. CDR3: CSARGGVEKLFF. DNA of the CDR3: TGCAGTGCTCGGGGGGGAGTTGAAAAACTGTTTTTT.